The 5 T cell receptor beta chains in this list originate from one sample, sequenced in a study of blood T cells in healthy people across ages. A J-beta primer mix and a sample-barcoded 5' primer were used in a second PCR of roughly 6 to 12 cycles. TCRdb fed the 5' RACE reads into MiXCR, producing one record per CDR3 protein. Of about 670,000 distinct CDR3 sequences in the sample, around 50% were seen once. Sequences were obtained from blood. The receptors were gathered from a woman of 80 years or more in good health.

J is TRBJ2-2 and V is TRBV12-3 or TRBV12-4; D is ambiguous. The CDR3 sequence is 16 residues long. The V gene lost 3 bases and the J gene lost 6 bases, with 17 bases spanning the gap. CDR3 DNA: TGTGCCAGCAGTTTTATCGTAACTTCAGGTTCCGGGGAGCTGTTTTTT. It is translated as CASSFIVTSGSGELFF.

This clonotype was counted only a few times. This rearrangement joins TRBV6-1 to TRBJ2-6; TRBD1 aligns across 10 bases. Germline V gene data show CDR1 as MNHNS and CDR2 as SASEGT. The CDR3 is made up of 18 amino acids. Trimming cost V 6 bases and J 1 base; bases outside gene matches: 9. CDR3 coding DNA: TGTGCCAGCAGCCGCCCCGGGACAGGGGTTTCTGGGGCCAACGTCCTGACTTTC. It codes for CASSRPGTGVSGANVLTF.

This clonotype was recorded many times. This chain joins TRBV18 and TRBJ2-3, with TRBD1 identical over 9 bases. The V and J ends lost 3 bases and 5 bases, in that order; junction bases with no gene match: 15. The CDR3 runs to 18 residues. In germline, CDR1 is KGHSH, CDR2 LQKENI. CDR3 protein: CASSPFEGTGFSEDTQYF. The CDR3 coding sequence is TGTGCCAGCTCACCGTTTGAAGGGACAGGGTTTAGCGAAGATACGCAGTATTTT.

The count of this clonotype is one. The J gene is TRBJ2-5, the V gene TRBV20-1, with D maybe TRBD1 (6 bases). Near its end, the DNA agrees better with TRBJ2-7, so the J call may be wrong. The CDR3 is 12 residues long. Germline values: CDR1 DFQATT, CDR2 SNEGSKA (reference sequence). CDR3 region: CSASDNRDEQYF. The CDR3, as DNA: TGCAGTGCTAGTGACAACAGGGACGAGCAGTACTTC.

The V and J genes are TRBV6-6 and TRBJ2-2; TRBD2 aligns across 9 bases. The CDR3 is 16 amino acids. The trim removed 6 bases at V and 0 bases at J, leaving 5 bases unmatched. Per the germline V gene, CDR1 is MNHNY and CDR2 is SVGAGI (reference sequence). CDR3 in amino acids: CASRPPSGTNTGELFF. The CDR3 DNA sequence: TGTGCCAGCAGACCCCCTAGCGGGACGAACACCGGGGAGCTGTTTTTT.